This T cell receptor (beta chain) originates from a study of blood T cell repertoires in COVID-19. The wider study: Italy, Spain and the United States were the sources of the convalescent and acute COVID-19 samples. Sources were T cells, B-cell-depleted T cells, or PBMCs; the material itself was cDNA or gDNA.

Methods used by the authors: Amplified reference gene primers provided the basis for estimating nucleated cell counts. Sequencing used immunoSEQ multiplex PCR; TCRdb keeps in-frame clones, though not all of them. V, J and clone size reflect that table, while D and trimming were determined from the DNA. There are over 130,000 clones in the sample; 82% occur only once, and 4% to 5% lies in the top ten. This clone was counted a few times. This CDR3 has 16 amino acids. Trimming cost V 0 bases and J 5 bases; bases outside gene matches: 8. CDR1 and CDR2 from the germline V gene are MGHDK and SYGVNS. The sample taken for sequencing was peripheral blood. The receptor comes from a woman over 75 with acute or convalescent COVID-19. The genes are TRBV25-1 and TRBJ2-5; 8 bases line up with TRBD2. The DNA of the CDR3 is TGTGCCAGCAGTGAATACGGGGGGGCGCGGCCGGAGACCCAGTACTTC. This sequence encodes CASSEYGGARPETQYF.